This TCR beta chain is drawn from a study of blood T cell repertoires in COVID-19. Study background: In each case, the material was cDNA or gDNA derived from T cells, B-cell-depleted T cells, or PBMCs.

Generated by immunoSEQ multiplex PCR, the TCRdb table keeps only in-frame clones and is missing some. The data contain a few hundred thousand clones, more than 70% of them singletons. Looked up from germline, CDR1 is SGHTA and CDR2 is FQGTGA. Trimming removed 5 bases at V and 3 bases at J, with 8 bases between. The CDR3 extends over 13 amino acids. The receptor comes from a woman in her forties or fifties with acute or convalescent COVID-19. The V and J genes are TRBV7-3 and TRBJ1-5; D uncertain. The sequenced sample was peripheral blood. CDR3 amino acids: CASSADTNQPQHF. The CDR3 coding sequence is TGTGCCAGCAGCGCCGACACCAATCAGCCCCAGCATTTT.